This TCR beta chain was documented in a study of shared clonotypes between healthy human individuals. Study findings and constraints: The expectation was that sequencing depth would affect clonotype sharing among donors.

Authors' analysis steps: With immunoSEQ giving junction-only sequences and no quality scores, filtering differed. Measured with immunoSEQ multiplex PCR; TCRdb has only the in-frame clones, and not every one. D and trimming come from the DNA, and the V and J calls and clone size come from that table. The repertoire holds some 2.4 million clones, roughly 93% seen once, with approximately 0.35% in the top ten. Memory CD4+ cells were the fraction left after CD45RA+ naive selection. Notes on this clone: Antigen: not known.

The CDR3 has 14 amino acids. V was pared by 4 bases and J by 5 bases, with 16 bases between. The germline V gene has CDR1 SGHNT and CDR2 YYREEE (reference sequence). The sequenced material came from naive CD4+ T cells from PBMCs. The subset is: CD45RA+ positively selected. V gene TRBV5-4 combines with J gene TRBJ2-7, with D hard to call. This TCR came from a man younger than 35 in good health. Some clones in this sample may be carry-over from other donors' samples. The CDR3, as DNA: TGTGCCAGCAGCCCTGGGCCCCCAGTTGACGAGCAGTACTTC. This translates into CASSPGPPVDEQYF.